These 24 T cell receptor beta chains originate from one sample sequenced in a study of cytomegalovirus exposure and HLA in healthy donors. Use of 60 Vbeta and 13 Jbeta primers characterized the PCR. Some clones are missing from TCRdb's copy, which holds only in-frame ones; the method was immunoSEQ multiplex PCR. The table shows 150,000 to 200,000 clones, with roughly 80% occurring only once. The sequenced sample was PBMCs. Receptors originate from a female donor in good health and CMV-seronegative.

The chain joins TRBV7-3 to TRBJ2-1; D possibly corresponds to TRBD1 (6 bases). This CDR3 comprises 17 residues. Germline CDR1 reads SGHTA; CDR2 reads FQGTGA. V lost 5 bases and J 2 bases, leaving 19 bases between the germline ends. The CDR3 sequence is CASSTYPQGPPYNEQFF. The CDR3 nucleotides are TGTGCCAGCAGCACATACCCACAGGGCCCACCCTACAATGAGCAGTTCTTC. The full variable domain, rest sourced from reference TRBV7-3 and TRBJ2-1, is GAGVSQTPSNKVTEKGKYVELRCDPISGHTALYWYRQSLGQGPEFLIYFQGTGAADDSGLPNDRFFAVRPEGSVSTLKIQRTERGDSAVYLCASSTYPQGPPYNEQFFGPGTRLTVL.

Concerning this clone itself: Since no conserved phenylalanine or tryptophan closes the CDR3, a read error is the likely cause. The chain combines TRBV19 with TRBJ2-7; 8 bases align to TRBD1. The CDR3 is made up of 15 amino acids. Germline V gene lookup returns CDR1 LNHDA and CDR2 SQIVND (reference sequence). V was pared by 1 base and J by 5 bases, with 7 bases of the junction left unmatched. The CDR3 is CASSIGQGIRHEQYS. CDR3 coding DNA: TGTGCCAGTAGTATAGGACAGGGGATCCGTCACGAGCAGTACTCC.

V usage is TRBV10-3 and J usage is TRBJ1-1, with 7 bases lining up with TRBD1. The germline V gene encodes CDR1 ENHRY and CDR2 SYGVKD. This CDR3 is 14 amino acids long. V dropped 2 bases and J dropped 5; count of bases not matched to a gene: 5. Here the CDR3 DNA reads TGTGCCATCAGTGAGCTTACAGGGGTTACTGAAGCTTTCTTT. Protein sequence: CAISELTGVTEAFF.

V gene TRBV2 combines with J gene TRBJ1-6; a weak D match, TRBD1 (5 bases). The V end lost 0 bases, the J end lost 1 base, and 16 bases lay between the germline ends. Germline assignment: CDR1 SNHLY and CDR2 FYNNEI. This CDR3 spans 19 amino acids. The chain's CDR3 is CASSEASGGEWSYNSPLHF. DNA for the CDR3: TGTGCCAGCAGTGAAGCATCGGGAGGGGAGTGGTCCTATAATTCACCCCTCCACTTT.

CDR3 residues: CAWSKQGTMNTEAFF. The CDR3 DNA reads TGTGCCTGGAGTAAGCAGGGGACCATGAACACTGAAGCTTTCTTT. The chain combines TRBV30 with TRBJ1-1; maybe TRBD1 (6 bases). V was trimmed by 2 bases and J by 0 bases, leaving 13 bases between them. CDR3 length equals 15 residues. Germline CDR1 GTSNPN, CDR2 SVGIG (reference sequence).

Notes on this clone: The same CDR3 also results from other DNA sequences found in this sample. This sequence joins TRBV4-1 and TRBJ2-7; TRBD1 agrees at 9 bases. This CDR3 region has 15 residues. Germline V gene lookup returns CDR1 MGHRA and CDR2 YSYEKL. V was clipped by 1 base and J by 2 bases; unmatched bases: 3. The chain's CDR3 is CASSQAGTGTYEQYF. DNA for the CDR3: TGCGCCAGCAGCCAAGCCGGGACAGGGACCTACGAGCAGTACTTC.

V is TRBV5-1 and J is TRBJ2-3; the D is unclear. V lost 4 bases and J lost 3, with 18 bases in between. The germline gives CDR1 SGHRS, CDR2 YFSETQ. The CDR3 is made up of 16 amino acids. The CDR3 DNA reads TGCGCCAGCAGCGGAACGGGTGGCATTAGGACAGATACGCAGTATTTT. Its translation: CASSGTGGIRTDTQYF.

The chain combines TRBV5-4 with TRBJ2-5; 15 nucleotides agree with TRBD2. The CDR3 is 17 residues long. CDR1 is SGHNT, CDR2 YYREEE, per germline (reference sequence). V lost 4 bases and J lost 4; bases outside the gene matches: 8. Written as DNA, the CDR3 is TGTGCCAGCAGCAAAGGACTAGCGGGAGGGCCCGGAGAGACCCAGTACTTC. This gives the protein CASSKGLAGGPGETQYF.

This clone was seen just once. The V and J genes are TRBV6-5 and TRBJ1-6; no clear D gene. Germline values: CDR1 MNHEY, CDR2 SVGAGI. The length of the CDR3 is 14 residues. Trimming cost V 0 bases and J 6 bases, with 6 bases left between them. CDR3 bases: TGTGCCAGCAGTTACTCTGGCGGTAATTCACCCCTCCACTTT. This sequence encodes CASSYSGGNSPLHF.

V usage is TRBV10-2 and J usage is TRBJ1-1; 11 nucleotides match TRBD1. Trimming removed 8 bases from V and 4 bases from J; junction bases left unmatched: 3. This CDR3 spans 13 amino acids. Germline V gene sequence: CDR1 WSHSY, CDR2 SAAADI. This CDR3 reads CASGQGAGTEAFF. CDR3 bases: TGCGCCAGCGGACAGGGGGCGGGCACTGAAGCTTTCTTT.

The chain recombines TRBV5-1 with TRBJ2-5; possible D gene TRBD2, 6 bases. Germline CDR1 SGHRS, CDR2 YFSETQ. The length of the CDR3 is 16 residues. V lost 0 bases and J lost 4, with 16 bases in between. The CDR3 spells CASSLDLGGRGETQYF. Here the CDR3 DNA reads TGCGCCAGCAGCTTGGATCTGGGAGGAAGAGGAGAGACCCAGTACTTC.

J is TRBJ1-1 and V is TRBV30; D is possibly TRBD1 (6 bases). This CDR3 has 15 amino acids. V lost 7 bases, J lost 0 bases, and 18 bases lay in between. Germline CDR1 reads GTSNPN; CDR2 reads SVGIG (reference sequence). In DNA form, the CDR3 reads TGTGCCTCGGAGAAGAGAACAGGGTTGAACACTGAAGCTTTCTTT. This gives the protein CASEKRTGLNTEAFF.

V usage is TRBV29-1 and J usage is TRBJ1-4; no clear D. CDR1 is SQVTM and CDR2 is ANQGSEA in the germline V gene. Trimming pared 6 bases from V and 0 bases from J, leaving 8 bases between. There are 13 residues in the CDR3. The CDR3 bases are TGCAGCGTGAGGGCCGCAACTAATGAAAAACTGTTTTTT. Its protein product is CSVRAATNEKLFF. Using reference TRBV29-1 and TRBJ1-4 for the parts outside the CDR3, the full variable domain is SAVISQKPSRDICQRGTSLTIQCQVDSQVTMMFWYRQQPGQSLTLIATANQGSEATYESGFVIDKFPISRPNLTFSTLTVSNMSPEDSSIYLCSVRAATNEKLFFGSGTQLSVL.

The chain recombines TRBV21-1 with TRBJ2-3; the table names TRBD2, a call not compared with the DNA. TRBV21-1 is annotated as a pseudogene. This CDR3 contains 16 residues. In DNA, the CDR3 is TGTGCCAGCAGCAGCGTAGCGGGGGAGCCCACAGATACGCAGTATTTT. Protein sequence: CASSSVAGEPTDTQYF.

V gene TRBV6-1 combines with J gene TRBJ1-1, with a weak D call TRBD1 (6 bases). This CDR3 is 13 amino acids long. V lost 6 bases and J 8 bases, leaving 16 bases between the germline ends. Germline CDR1 and CDR2: MNHNS and SASEGT. The chain's CDR3 is CASSRNREPEAFF. CDR3 nucleotides: TGTGCCAGCAGCCGGAACAGGGAACCCGAAGCTTTCTTT.

This clone appeared once. The chain combines TRBV27 with TRBJ1-2; 12 nucleotides match TRBD1. Germline V gene data show CDR1 as MNHEY and CDR2 as SMNVEV (reference sequence). V lost 1 base to trimming and J lost 7 bases; unmatched junction nucleotides: 4. CDR3 length: 15 amino acids. The CDR3 DNA follows: TGTGCCAGCAGTTTATGGGGGGACAGGGGGCCTGGCTACACCTTC. Translating it yields CASSLWGDRGPGYTF.

The sample holds a few counts of this clone. V usage is TRBV6-1 and J usage is TRBJ1-2; a weak D match, TRBD1 (5 bases). Trimming took off 6 bases at V and 8 bases at J, with 19 bases between the two ends. Germline-derived CDR1 and CDR2 are MNHNS and SASEGT. There are 14 residues in the CDR3. CDR3 nucleotides: TGTGCCAGCAGGAGGCAGTGGGGGGAAGGCGGCTACACCTTC. Translated, it gives CASRRQWGEGGYTF.

On this clone: Because the CDR3 is missing its conserved closing phenylalanine or tryptophan, this is likely a read error. The chain links TRBV6-6 to TRBJ1-2; tentatively, D is TRBD1 (6 bases). The germline gives CDR1 MNHNY, CDR2 SVGAGI (reference sequence). V shed 7 bases and J shed 2 bases, with 14 bases lying between them. This CDR3 contains 14 residues. The CDR3 spells CASTFLQGNYGYTL. The CDR3 coding sequence is TGTGCCAGCACCTTCCTCCAGGGGAACTATGGCTACACCCTC.

The rearrangement uses TRBV11-3 and TRBJ2-3; a possible D gene is TRBD2 (6 bases). The CDR3 is made up of 14 amino acids. The germline V gene encodes CDR1 SGHNT and CDR2 YENEEA. V lost 6 bases and J 2 bases, leaving 12 bases between the germline ends. The CDR3 spells CASSQGGDTDTQYF. The CDR3 bases are TGTGCCAGCAGTCAGGGAGGTGACACAGATACGCAGTATTTT.

This chain connects TRBV5-4 to TRBJ2-7, with D tentatively TRBD2 (5 bases). V lost 4 bases to trimming and J lost 6 bases, with 20 bases between them. The CDR3 covers 15 residues. CDR1 is SGHNT and CDR2 is YYREEE in the germline V gene (reference sequence). The CDR3 bases are TGTGCCAGCAGCCCGACTCATGGAGAGGGCTCCGAGCAGTACTTC. It encodes CASSPTHGEGSEQYF.

This chain joins TRBV30 and TRBJ2-5; the match to TRBD2 covers 8 bases. This CDR3 spans 15 amino acids. V shed 0 bases and J 5 bases; nucleotides not matched to a gene: 8. Germline loops: CDR1 GTSNPN, CDR2 SVGIG (reference sequence). CDR3 bases: TGTGCCTGGAGTGTAGTAAGCGGGAGCCCGGAGACCCAGTACTTC. Its protein product is CAWSVVSGSPETQYF.

The gene calls are TRBV6-5 and TRBJ1-2, with 7 bases identical to TRBD1. The CDR3 spans 12 residues. With 5 bases clipped from V and 9 bases from J, the junction kept 6 bases outside the gene matches. CDR1 MNHEY and CDR2 SVGAGI come from the germline V gene. The CDR3 nucleotides read TGTGCCAGCAGTACCGAGGACAGGAGCTACACCTTC. Amino acid sequence: CASSTEDRSYTF.

This rearrangement joins TRBV28 to TRBJ2-7, with TRBD1 matching 9 bases. The CDR3 runs to 14 residues. V lost 5 bases, J lost 4 bases, and 6 bases stayed unmatched. CDR1 MDHEN and CDR2 SYDVKM come from the germline V gene. CDR3: CASSTRDREYEQYF. CDR3 DNA sequence: TGTGCCAGCAGTACCAGGGACAGGGAATACGAGCAGTACTTC.

V gene TRBV9 combines with J gene TRBJ2-3; 7 bases are shared with TRBD2. The CDR3 contains 15 residues. The germline CDR1 and CDR2 sequences are SGDLS and YYNGEE. V lost 0 bases to trimming and J lost 2 bases; unmatched junction nucleotides: 3. This chain's CDR3 is CASSVAGGSTDTQYF. CDR3 DNA: TGTGCCAGCAGCGTAGCGGGGGGTTCCACAGATACGCAGTATTTT. The full variable domain, with the rest looked up from reference TRBV9 and TRBJ2-3, is DSGVTQTPKHLITATGQRVTLRCSPRSGDLSVYWYQQSLDQGLQFLIQYYNGEERAKGNILERFSAQQFPDLHSELNLSSLELGDSALYFCASSVAGGSTDTQYFGPGTRLTVL.